The following is a T cell receptor (beta chain) sequence with its context. Trimming shortened V by 3 bases and J by 2 bases, and 7 bases separated the two germline ends. Germline V lookup: CDR1 LNHDA, CDR2 SQIVND (reference sequence). The CDR3 runs 13 residues. The data derive from a study of blood T cell repertoires in COVID-19. Study context: Sites in the United States, Italy and Spain provided acute and convalescent COVID-19 samples.

Produced via immunoSEQ multiplex PCR; TCRdb's table is partial and in-frame only. The data show approximately 310,000 clones, 70% to 90% seen once. Source material: PBMCs or T cells enriched from blood (not recorded which). This chain links TRBV19 with TRBJ1-2; no firm D call. The TCR originated in a young man who had recovered from COVID-19. The CDR3 protein is CASSMSVNYGYTF. Here the CDR3 DNA reads TGTGCCAGTAGTATGTCAGTGAACTATGGCTACACCTTC.